This TCR beta chain was found in a study of shared clonotypes between healthy human individuals. Germline loops: CDR1 SGHDT, CDR2 YYEEEE. V gave up 0 bases and J gave up 2 bases, with 5 bases separating them. The CDR3 contains 13 residues. Clones were read by immunoSEQ multiplex PCR, and TCRdb kept only the in-frame ones, dropping some. The sample has about 2.4 million clones; roughly 93% are singletons. Note on this clone: The sample has other DNA sequences that encode this CDR3 too.

The receptor was isolated from a man aged 18 to 29 in good health. Some clones in this sample may be carry-over from other donors' samples. The gene calls are TRBV5-6 and TRBJ2-5; no reliable D call. Sequencing was carried out using naive CD4+ T cells from PBMCs. Subset given: CD45RA+ positively selected. The CDR3 loop reads CASSLVPQETQYF. The CDR3 bases are TGTGCCAGCAGCTTGGTTCCGCAAGAGACCCAGTACTTC.